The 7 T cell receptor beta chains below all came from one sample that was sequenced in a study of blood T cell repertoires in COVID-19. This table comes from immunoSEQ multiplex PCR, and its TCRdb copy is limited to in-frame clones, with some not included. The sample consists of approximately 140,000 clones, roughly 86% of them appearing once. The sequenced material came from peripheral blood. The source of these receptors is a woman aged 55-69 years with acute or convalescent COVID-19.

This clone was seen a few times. CDR3 bases: TGTGCCAGCAGCCCGACTAGCGGACGAATCCAAGAGACCCAGTACTTC. It encodes CASSPTSGRIQETQYF. The chain has TRBV5-4 and TRBJ2-5; 9 bases are shared with TRBD2. V lost 4 bases to trimming and J lost 1 base; unmatched junction nucleotides: 8. CDR3 length: 16 amino acids. From germline, CDR1 is SGHNT and CDR2 YYREEE (reference sequence). The full variable domain, its missing parts supplied by reference TRBV5-4 and TRBJ2-5, is ETGVTQSPTHLIKTRGQQVTLRCSSQSGHNTVSWYQQALGQGPQFIFQYYREEENGRGNFPPRFSGLQFPNYSSELNVNALELDDSALYLCASSPTSGRIQETQYFGPGTRLLVL.

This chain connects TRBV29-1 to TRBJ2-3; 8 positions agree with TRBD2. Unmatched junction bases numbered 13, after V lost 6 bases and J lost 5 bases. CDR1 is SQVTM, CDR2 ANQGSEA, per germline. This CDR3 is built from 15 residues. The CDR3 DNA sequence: TGCAGCGTGGCAGACCGGGGGGGCCGGGGAGATACGCAGTATTTT. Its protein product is CSVADRGGRGDTQYF.

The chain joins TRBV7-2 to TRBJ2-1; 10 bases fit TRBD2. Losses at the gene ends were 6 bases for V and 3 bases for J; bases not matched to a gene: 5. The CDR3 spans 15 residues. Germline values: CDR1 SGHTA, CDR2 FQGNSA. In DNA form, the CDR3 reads TGTGCCAGCAGTCGTAGCGGGGGGAACTACAATGAGCAGTTCTTC. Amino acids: CASSRSGGNYNEQFF.

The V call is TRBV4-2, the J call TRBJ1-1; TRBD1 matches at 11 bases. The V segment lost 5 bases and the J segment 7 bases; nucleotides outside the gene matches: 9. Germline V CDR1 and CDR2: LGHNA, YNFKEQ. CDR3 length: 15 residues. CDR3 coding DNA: TGTGCCAGCAGCTACACCGGGACAGGGGGACTTGAAGCTTTCTTT. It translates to CASSYTGTGGLEAFF.

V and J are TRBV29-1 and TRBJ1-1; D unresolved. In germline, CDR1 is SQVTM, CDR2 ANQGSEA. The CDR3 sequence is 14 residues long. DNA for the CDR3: TGCGCCTCCCTCGGAGTGTCACTGAACACTGAAGCTTTCTTT. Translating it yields CASLGVSLNTEAFF.

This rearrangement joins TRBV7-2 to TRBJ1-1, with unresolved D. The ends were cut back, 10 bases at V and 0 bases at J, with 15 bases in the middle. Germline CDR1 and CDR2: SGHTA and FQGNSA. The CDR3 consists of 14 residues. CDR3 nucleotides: TGTGCCACCGGGTCCAGTAGAGTGAACACTGAAGCTTTCTTT. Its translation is CATGSSRVNTEAFF.

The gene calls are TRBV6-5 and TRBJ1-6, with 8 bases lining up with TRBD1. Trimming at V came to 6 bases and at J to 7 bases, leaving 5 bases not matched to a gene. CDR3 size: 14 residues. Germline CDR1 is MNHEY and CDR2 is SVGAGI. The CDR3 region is CASRWDRKNSPLHF. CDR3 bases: TGTGCCAGCAGGTGGGACAGGAAGAATTCACCCCTCCACTTT.